This T cell receptor beta chain was found in a study of T cells in localized non-small cell lung cancer. The data were produced by immunoSEQ multiplex PCR, yet TCRdb's version contains in-frame clones alone and is incomplete. The data hold fewer than 90,000 clones, with 84% observed a single time. On this clone itself: What it binds is not known.

Germline assignment: CDR1 WSHSY and CDR2 SAAADI. Unmatched junction bases numbered 6, after V lost 7 bases and J lost 12 bases. The CDR3 covers 11 residues. Whole-study results and caveats: Adjacent lung held a median roughly 56 of the top 100 tumor clones.

This TCR was recovered from a man aged 35-75 years with stage I lung adenocarcinoma. The chain couples TRBV10-2 to TRBJ2-7, with 10 bases that match TRBD2. Material: peripheral blood, obtained before any cancer treatment. CDR3 amino acids: CASKKGTSVYF. The CDR3 DNA reads TGCGCCAGCAAAAAAGGGACTAGCGTGTACTTC.